A single sample gave rise to the 27 T cell receptor beta chains below, sequenced in a study of T cells expressing NK-cell markers. Using the 5' RACE reads, TCRdb records one entry per CDR3 protein without DNA. This sample contains 500,000 to 700,000 distinct CDR3 sequences. Specimen: blood T cells: a sorted CD56 or NKG2C T cell subset, CD4+ or CD8+ T cells, or bulk PBMC T cells (not recorded which). The receptors shown here come from a man aged 18 to 35 in good health.

This chain's CDR3 is CASSPLGVMNTEAFF. V gene TRBV5-6 combines with J gene TRBJ1-1. The CDR3 has 15 residues. Germline V CDR1 and CDR2: SGHDT, YYEEEE.

The CDR3 spells CAIRKQGVNEQFF. V gene TRBV10-3 combines with J gene TRBJ2-1; no DNA is available, so the TRBD1 call from TCRdb remains unchecked. The CDR3 is 13 amino acids. Germline V CDR1 and CDR2: ENHRY, SYGVKD.

The V gene is TRBV5-6, the J gene TRBJ2-7; with no DNA, the TCRdb D assignment of TRBD1 cannot be verified. The CDR3 runs 17 residues. The V gene's germline CDR1 is SGHDT and CDR2 YYEEEE. CDR3 region: CASSEQGVDGRGYEQYF.

V gene TRBV20-1 combines with J gene TRBJ2-4; there is no DNA to check the TCRdb D call of TRBD1. The CDR3 runs to 12 residues. Germline V CDR1 and CDR2: DFQATT, SNEGSKA (reference sequence). The CDR3 sequence: CSASRDRDIQYF.

V usage is TRBV5-1 and J usage is TRBJ2-2; lacking DNA, the TRBD1 call made by TCRdb goes unchecked. Germline CDR1 reads SGHRS; CDR2 reads YFSETQ. The CDR3 sequence is 16 residues long. This CDR3 is CASSLELTGRTGELFF.

The chain couples TRBV6-5 to TRBJ2-5. Germline V gene data show CDR1 as MNHEY and CDR2 as SVGAGI. The CDR3 is 13 residues long. The CDR3 spells CASSYSVGETQYF.

V is TRBV29-1 and J is TRBJ2-1; as DNA is missing, the TRBD1 call by TCRdb cannot be tested. CDR1 and CDR2 from the germline V gene are SQVTM and ANQGSEA. CDR3 length equals 13 residues. CDR3 residues: CSVGTPLYNEQFF.

The V call is TRBV5-5, the J call TRBJ2-5; TCRdb picks TRBD1, but there is no DNA to check that call. CDR1 SGHKS and CDR2 YYEKEE come from the germline V gene (reference sequence). CDR3 size: 17 residues. CDR3 protein: CASSLILGQGFAETQYF.

This chain uses TRBV6-2 or TRBV6-3 with TRBJ2-3; without DNA, the TCRdb call of TRBD2 cannot be checked. Germline V CDR1 and CDR2: MNHEY, SVGEGT. The CDR3 length is 13 residues. CDR3 loop: CASTAGGWNTQYF.

The chain links TRBV12-3 or TRBV12-4 to TRBJ2-7; there is no DNA to check the TCRdb D call of TRBD2. The CDR3 covers 16 residues. CDR3 protein: CASSSPGLAGVYEQYF.

This chain links TRBV12-3 or TRBV12-4 with TRBJ2-1; the D call of TRBD1 rests on TCRdb alone, since no DNA is present to check it. CDR3 length: 15 amino acids. The CDR3 is CASSFVPDSYNEQFF.

The V and J genes are TRBV27 and TRBJ1-1; TCRdb returns TRBD1, unconfirmable since there is no DNA. The germline gives CDR1 MNHEY, CDR2 SMNVEV (reference sequence). This CDR3 region has 14 residues. Here the CDR3 reads CASSWDRKNTEAFF.

The gene calls are TRBV15 and TRBJ2-7; TCRdb returns TRBD1, unconfirmable since there is no DNA. The CDR3 covers 13 residues. CDR1 and CDR2 from the germline V gene are LNHNV and YYDKDF (reference sequence). CDR3 region: CATSRSGQYEQYF.

V usage is TRBV7-2 and J usage is TRBJ2-5; TCRdb outputs TRBD1, but without DNA this stays unchecked. Germline values: CDR1 SGHTA, CDR2 FQGNSA. This CDR3 is 15 amino acids long. The chain's CDR3 is CASNNLRTYQETQYF.

V usage is TRBV7-8 and J usage is TRBJ2-1; TCRdb reports TRBD1, a call that lacks DNA to check it against. Germline CDR1 reads SGHVS; CDR2 reads FQNEAQ. The CDR3 totals 16 residues. The CDR3 reads CASSLVGQGRYNEQFF.

The chain joins TRBV7-3 to TRBJ2-1; the TCRdb D gene call, TRBD1, has no DNA to confirm it. The CDR3 runs 12 residues. Germline V gives CDR1 SGHTA, CDR2 FQGTGA. CDR3 sequence reads: CASSRGASEQFF.

This chain connects TRBV20-1 to TRBJ1-4. Germline loops: CDR1 DFQATT, CDR2 SNEGSKA (reference sequence). CDR3 length: 14 residues. The CDR3 sequence is CSARVGRGNEKLFF.

The rearrangement links TRBV7-2 to TRBJ2-3; the TCRdb D gene call, TRBD2, has no DNA to confirm it. The CDR3 sequence is 16 residues long. Germline V gene data show CDR1 as SGHTA and CDR2 as FQGNSA. CDR3 sequence: CASSLAKVGRTDTQYF.

The V gene is TRBV12-3 or TRBV12-4, the J gene TRBJ2-3. This CDR3 is 14 amino acids long. The chain's CDR3 is CASSPSRGTDTQYF.

The CDR3 is CASSSGSMGLQFF. This chain links TRBV12-3 or TRBV12-4 with TRBJ2-1; there is no DNA to check the TCRdb D call of TRBD1. This CDR3 has 13 amino acids.

The V and J genes are TRBV3-1 and TRBJ2-1; TCRdb's D call of TRBD2 is untestable without DNA. The CDR3 totals 14 residues. The germline V gene has CDR1 LGHDT and CDR2 YNNKEL (reference sequence). The CDR3 sequence is CASSRGGRANEQFF.

The rearrangement links TRBV10-3 to TRBJ2-3; the D call from TCRdb, TRBD1, cannot be confirmed without DNA. The germline V gene encodes CDR1 ENHRY and CDR2 SYGVKD. The CDR3 totals 14 residues. The CDR3 loop reads CAISGDPRPDTQYF.

The chain joins TRBV29-1 to TRBJ2-3; checking the TCRdb D call of TRBD2 is not possible without DNA. The CDR3 has 13 amino acids. Germline assignment: CDR1 SQVTM and CDR2 ANQGSEA. This CDR3 reads CSVEAGGLDTQYF.

This rearrangement joins TRBV5-1 to TRBJ2-1; TCRdb's assignment of TRBD1 cannot be checked, as there is no DNA. The V gene's germline CDR1 is SGHRS and CDR2 YFSETQ. The CDR3 is 14 residues long. CDR3 sequence reads: CASSPRQGWGVQFF.

V and J are TRBV7-2 and TRBJ2-3. The germline V gene has CDR1 SGHTA and CDR2 FQGNSA. The CDR3 is 16 amino acids. Here the CDR3 reads CASSLRRNPSTDTQYF.

The chain uses TRBV4-2 and TRBJ2-2; the D gene TCRdb calls, TRBD2, cannot be checked with no DNA. Looked up from germline, CDR1 is LGHNA and CDR2 is YNFKEQ. This CDR3 has 16 residues. The CDR3 here is CASSQEVLASAGELFF.

V gene TRBV29-1 combines with J gene TRBJ2-1; TCRdb indicates TRBD2, and absent DNA this call remains unverified. Germline V gene lookup returns CDR1 SQVTM and CDR2 ANQGSEA. The length of the CDR3 is 15 residues. CDR3 loop: CSVEEWTSGDNEQFF.